This T cell receptor beta chain was recorded in a study of T cells expressing NK-cell markers (dated by TCRdb to the early 2020s). For context, the study as a whole: Three sorted T-cell subsets (CD3+CD56+NKG2C+, CD3+CD56+NKG2C- and CD3+CD56-NKG2C+) from about 8 donors had their TCR beta-chain repertoires profiled. Among the eight sequenced donors, seven were HCMV-seropositive and one was HCMV-seronegative. The study sequenced eight donors, all healthy volunteers chosen at random: three men and five women. Illumina HiSeq 2000/2500, MiSeq or NextSeq was used to sequence libraries as 2 x 150 bp reads.

Comment on this clonotype: Its antigen is currently not known.

Overall study outcomes, separate from this receptor: Whether the expanded NKG2C-expressing T cell clones were specific for HCMV antigens remained unclear. For several donors, the dominant CD3+CD56+NKG2C+ clonotypes were among the top 10 CD8+ clonotypes and accounted for about 1.0-7.0% of CD8+ T cells. Those dominant clonotypes were again the most abundant among CD3+CD56-NKG2C+ cells in a few donors, at roughly 25-65%.

For sequencing, an Illumina HiSeq 2000 was employed. The TCR beta cDNA libraries were made using 5'RACE template switching, a step that added both a universal primer site and unique molecular identifiers. Priming for cDNA synthesis came from the TCR beta constant segment, and two successive PCR amplification steps followed. The authors' pipeline ran thus. MIGEC was used to demultiplex reads and group the reads by UMI, and MiTCR was used to assemble and quantify clonotypes. To remove erroneous sequences, TCR cDNA sequences were retained only when supported by two or more reads. The tcR package was used for downstream repertoire analysis, with clonotypes matched between fractions based on CDR3 nucleotide sequence plus V segment. VDJmatch was used to annotate antigen specificity against VDJdb, with one amino acid substitution in CDR3 permitted. TCRdb reprocessed the reads into one record per CDR3 protein sequence, lacking DNA. TCRdb's processing, not the authors' own work, is the source of the V and J calls. This sample's table has entries for some 150,000 distinct CDR3 sequences. The ten largest clonotypes hold more than 35% of the sample.

HCMV serostatus was determined by detecting HCMV-specific IgG in serum with a commercial ELISA kit. Peripheral blood mononuclear cells were isolated from blood by Ficoll density gradient centrifugation. The germline V gene sets CDR1 to SGHVS and CDR2 to FNYEAQ. The CDR3 sequence holds 16 residues, the cysteine and phenylalanine included. The record lacks a DNA sequence. This sequence originates from a woman in her forties or fifties in good health. Donor details come from another sample of the same person, matched by shared clones. Sequencing input: blood T cells: a sorted CD56 or NKG2C T cell subset, CD4+ or CD8+ T cells, or bulk PBMC T cells (not recorded which). The receptor chain draws on TRBV7-6 and TRBJ1-1. The CDR3 has the sequence CASSSPRIGSSTEAFF.